This section outlines one TCR beta chain sequence together with its context. These data originate in a study of blood T cell repertoires in COVID-19. Study overall: Donors in the United States, Italy and Spain gave samples during acute or convalescent COVID-19. PBMCs, B-cell-depleted T cells, or T cells provided the cDNA or gDNA that made up the material.

Authors' processing steps: Using reference gene primer amplification, nucleated cell counts were estimated. Generated by immunoSEQ multiplex PCR, the TCRdb table keeps only in-frame clones and is missing some. V and J calls and clone size are copied from that table; D and trimming were computed from the DNA. This sample has tens of thousands of clones, with roughly 91% found just once. V trimming: 10 bases; J trimming: 8 bases; junction bases outside the gene matches: 9. The CDR3 runs to 13 residues. This receptor was taken from a man aged 65 to 85 with active or convalescent COVID-19. The J gene is TRBJ2-1, the V gene TRBV12-3 or TRBV12-4; TRBD2 agrees at 9 bases. Sequencing input: peripheral blood. For the CDR3, the DNA is TGTGCCACCTCCGGGACTAGCCGAGATGAGCAGTTCTTC. Its translation is CATSGTSRDEQFF.